The rows below give T cell receptor beta chains drawn from one sample of a study of shared clonotypes between healthy human individuals. Clones were sequenced by immunoSEQ multiplex PCR, and TCRdb holds only the in-frame ones, with some missing. The sample lists approximately 500,000 clones, approximately 95% occurring once. Material: naive CD4+ T cells sorted from blood. The receptors here all came from a woman aged 25 to 39 in good health. CDR3s include the opening cysteine and the closing phenylalanine or tryptophan. A D gene is named only where the DNA matches it firmly. Size tells how often a clone was seen (once, few, many) or the class of an expanded clone, and some rows leave it out.

J gene: TRBJ2-7
V gene: TRBV28
clone size: NA
D gene: NA
CDR3 DNA: TGTGCCAGCAGTTCTAGCTCCTACGAGCAGTACTTC
CDR3 protein: CASSSSSYEQYF

J gene: TRBJ1-6
V gene: TRBV27
clone size: NA
D gene: NA
CDR3 DNA: TGTGCCAGCAGTCCATCGATCGCGGTATCACCCCTCCACTTT
CDR3 protein: CASSPSIAVSPLHF

J gene: TRBJ2-3
V gene: TRBV11-1
clone size: NA
D gene: NA
CDR3 DNA: TGTGCCAGCAGCCGGGACTTCGGGGGATATGGTACGCAGTATTTT
CDR3 protein: CASSRDFGGYGTQYF

J gene: TRBJ1-1
V gene: TRBV28
clone size: once
D gene: TRBD1
CDR3 DNA: TGTGCCAGCAGTTTCGGAAGACAGGGGAGGGCTTTCTTT
CDR3 protein: CASSFGRQGRAFF

J gene: TRBJ2-7
V gene: TRBV27
clone size: NA
D gene: TRBD1
CDR3 DNA: TGTGCCAGCAGTTTCATGGACAGGGAAGGCGAGCAGTACTTC
CDR3 protein: CASSFMDREGEQYF

J gene: TRBJ2-7
V gene: TRBV28
clone size: NA
D gene: TRBD1
CDR3 DNA: TGTGCCAGCAGTTTTCAGGGGGCGCTGACCTACGAGCAGTACTTC
CDR3 protein: CASSFQGALTYEQYF

J gene: TRBJ1-3
V gene: TRBV5-1
clone size: NA
D gene: NA
CDR3 DNA: TGCGCCAGCAGCTTCCAGGGCTCGTCTGGAAACACCATATATTTT
CDR3 protein: CASSFQGSSGNTIYF

J gene: TRBJ1-1
V gene: TRBV2
clone size: NA
D gene: TRBD1
CDR3 DNA: TGTGCCAGCAGCCGGGACAGGGTGTCGGTCACTGAAGCTTTCTTT
CDR3 protein: CASSRDRVSVTEAFF

J gene: TRBJ2-3
V gene: TRBV2
clone size: NA
D gene: TRBD2
CDR3 DNA: TGTGCCAGCAAACCTGGGGGGGCAGATACGCAGTATTTT
CDR3 protein: CASKPGGADTQYF

J gene: TRBJ2-7
V gene: TRBV4-1
clone size: NA
D gene: TRBD2
CDR3 DNA: TGCGCCAGCAGCCTGAGTCATAGGACTAGCGGACCTTACGAGCAGTACTTC
CDR3 protein: CASSLSHRTSGPYEQYF

J gene: TRBJ1-2
V gene: TRBV15
clone size: NA
D gene: NA
CDR3 DNA: TGTGCCACCAGCGCGGGGGGGGACGTAGGCTACACCTTC
CDR3 protein: CATSAGGDVGYTF

J gene: TRBJ1-5
V gene: TRBV4-1
clone size: NA
D gene: NA
CDR3 DNA: TGCGCCAGCAGCCAAGGGCCGCAGGATCTACACCAGCCCCAGCATTTT
CDR3 protein: CASSQGPQDLHQPQHF

J gene: TRBJ2-1
V gene: TRBV21-1
clone size: NA
D gene: NA
CDR3 DNA: TGTGCCAGCAGCAAATCGTTTCAGACCTACAATGAGCAGTTCTTC
CDR3 protein: CASSKSFQTYNEQFF

J gene: TRBJ2-3
V gene: TRBV30
clone size: NA
D gene: TRBD2
CDR3 DNA: TGTGCCTGGAGTCCACTAGCGGGAGAGGCAGATACGCAGTATTTT
CDR3 protein: CAWSPLAGEADTQYF

J gene: TRBJ2-5
V gene: TRBV20-1
clone size: NA
D gene: NA
CDR3 DNA: TGCAGTGCTGGAGCTAAGAAGACCCAGTACTTC
CDR3 protein: CSAGAKKTQYF

J gene: TRBJ2-7
V gene: TRBV7-9
clone size: NA
D gene: TRBD2
CDR3 DNA: TGTGCCAGCAGCTACACCGGGACTAGGACTCCCTACGAGCAGTACTTC
CDR3 protein: CASSYTGTRTPYEQYF

J gene: TRBJ2-3
V gene: TRBV9
clone size: NA
D gene: TRBD1
CDR3 DNA: TGTGCCAGCAGCGTAGCTAGGACAGGCGCAATTATAGATACGCAGTATTTT
CDR3 protein: CASSVARTGAIIDTQYF

J gene: TRBJ1-1
V gene: TRBV18
clone size: NA
D gene: NA
CDR3 DNA: TGTGCCAGCACCCCTCAGGGTTTCGCTGAAGCTTTCTTT
CDR3 protein: CASTPQGFAEAFF

J gene: TRBJ2-7
V gene: TRBV28
clone size: NA
D gene: TRBD1
CDR3 DNA: TGTGCCAGCAGCTCCGGGACAGGGGACGGGGAGCAGTACTTC
CDR3 protein: CASSSGTGDGEQYF

J gene: TRBJ1-4
V gene: TRBV5-5
clone size: once
D gene: NA
CDR3 DNA: TGTGCCAGCAGCGCAGCGAACCCTGTTGAAAAACTGTTTTTT
CDR3 protein: CASSAANPVEKLFF

J gene: TRBJ1-1
V gene: TRBV27
clone size: NA
D gene: TRBD1
CDR3 DNA: TGTGCCAGCAGTTGGACAGGCAACACTGAAGCTTTCTTT
CDR3 protein: CASSWTGNTEAFF

J gene: TRBJ1-4
V gene: TRBV28
clone size: NA
D gene: NA
CDR3 DNA: TGTGCCAGCAGCCTCCCACAGGGAGGGGATGAAAAACTGTTTTTT
CDR3 protein: CASSLPQGGDEKLFF

J gene: TRBJ1-1
V gene: TRBV18
clone size: NA
D gene: NA
CDR3 DNA: TGTGCCAGCTCACCCGGACGTGGTTTCAGCACTGAAGCTTTCTTT
CDR3 protein: CASSPGRGFSTEAFF

J gene: TRBJ2-2
V gene: TRBV10-1
clone size: NA
D gene: TRBD2
CDR3 DNA: TGCGCCAGCAGTCGGGAGGGCCTAAACACCGGGGAGCTGTTTTTT
CDR3 protein: CASSREGLNTGELFF

J gene: TRBJ2-3
V gene: TRBV10-3
clone size: NA
D gene: NA
CDR3 DNA: TGTGCCATCAGGGACCCTAGGGGGACCATCACAGATACGCAGTATTTT
CDR3 protein: CAIRDPRGTITDTQYF

J gene: TRBJ2-2
V gene: TRBV10-3
clone size: NA
D gene: TRBD1
CDR3 DNA: TGTGCCATCGGGACAGGCGCTACGAACACCGGGGAGCTGTTTTTT
CDR3 protein: CAIGTGATNTGELFF

J gene: TRBJ1-1
V gene: TRBV6-5
clone size: NA
D gene: NA
CDR3 DNA: TGTGCCAGCAGTTACTCGAGTTTCGGCACTGAAGCTTTCTTT
CDR3 protein: CASSYSSFGTEAFF

J gene: TRBJ2-1
V gene: TRBV5-8
clone size: NA
D gene: NA
CDR3 DNA: TGTGCCAGCAGCTTGATGGGAAGCTCCTACAATGAGCAGTTCTTC
CDR3 protein: CASSLMGSSYNEQFF

J gene: TRBJ2-7
V gene: TRBV7-8
clone size: NA
D gene: NA
CDR3 DNA: TGTGCCAGCAGCTTATTTGGGTTACCGAACTACGAGCAGTACTTC
CDR3 protein: CASSLFGLPNYEQYF

J gene: TRBJ2-2
V gene: TRBV4-1
clone size: NA
D gene: NA
CDR3 DNA: TGCGCCAGCAGCCTCCCTCAGGCCGGGGAGCTGTTTTTT
CDR3 protein: CASSLPQAGELFF

J gene: TRBJ1-2
V gene: TRBV6-5
clone size: NA
D gene: NA
CDR3 DNA: TGTGCCAGCAAGAATAGCAGGGGAACTAACTATGGCTACACCTTC
CDR3 protein: CASKNSRGTNYGYTF

J gene: TRBJ1-5
V gene: TRBV5-8
clone size: NA
D gene: NA
CDR3 DNA: TGTGCCAGCAGCCTAAACGGATATAGCAATCAGCCCCAGCATTTT
CDR3 protein: CASSLNGYSNQPQHF

J gene: TRBJ1-1
V gene: TRBV5-1
clone size: NA
D gene: NA
CDR3 DNA: TGCGCCAGCAGCTTGTTGGGGAACACTGAAGCTTTCTTT
CDR3 protein: CASSLLGNTEAFF

J gene: TRBJ2-2
V gene: TRBV4-1
clone size: NA
D gene: TRBD2
CDR3 DNA: TGCGCCAGCAGCCAAGATAGTCGAGGAGCGGGAGGTTCAGGGGAGCTGTTTTTT
CDR3 protein: CASSQDSRGAGGSGELFF

J gene: TRBJ2-7
V gene: TRBV18
clone size: NA
D gene: TRBD2
CDR3 DNA: TGTGCCAGCTCACGCGACGCGGACAGCGGGGGCGAGCAGTACTTC
CDR3 protein: CASSRDADSGGEQYF

J gene: TRBJ1-1
V gene: TRBV9
clone size: NA
D gene: NA
CDR3 DNA: TGTGCCAGCAGCGCTGTGGAAATCCCGAACACTGAAGCTTTCTTT
CDR3 protein: CASSAVEIPNTEAFF

J gene: TRBJ2-5
V gene: TRBV29-1
clone size: NA
D gene: NA
CDR3 DNA: TGCAGCGTTGCTAGTGGGTCCCAAGAGACCCAGTACTTC
CDR3 protein: CSVASGSQETQYF

J gene: TRBJ1-6
V gene: TRBV28
clone size: NA
D gene: TRBD1
CDR3 DNA: TGTGCCAGCAGCCTAGGCCCGGGACAGGCCCCGGATAATTCACCCCTCCACTTT
CDR3 protein: CASSLGPGQAPDNSPLHF

J gene: TRBJ1-5
V gene: TRBV19
clone size: NA
D gene: NA
CDR3 DNA: TGTGCCAGTTGGAAGGCGGGGATTGACAATCAGCCCCAGCATTTT
CDR3 protein: CASWKAGIDNQPQHF

J gene: TRBJ2-7
V gene: TRBV6-1
clone size: NA
D gene: TRBD1
CDR3 DNA: TGTGCCAGCAGTGTTCGGACAGGGAGCTCCTACGAGCAGTACTTC
CDR3 protein: CASSVRTGSSYEQYF

J gene: TRBJ2-6
V gene: TRBV11-3
clone size: NA
D gene: NA
CDR3 DNA: TGTGCCAGCAGCTCTTTTTCAGGGACTGGGGCCAACGTCCTGACTTTC
CDR3 protein: CASSSFSGTGANVLTF

J gene: TRBJ2-5
V gene: TRBV19
clone size: NA
D gene: TRBD2
CDR3 DNA: TGTGCCAGTACCAAAGGAGCTAGCGGGGGGGAGACCCAGTACTTC
CDR3 protein: CASTKGASGGETQYF

J gene: TRBJ1-1
V gene: TRBV5-1
clone size: once
D gene: TRBD1
CDR3 DNA: TGCGCCAGCAGCCTGGACAGGGGCTCTGAAGCTTTCTTT
CDR3 protein: CASSLDRGSEAFF

J gene: TRBJ1-4
V gene: TRBV18
clone size: NA
D gene: TRBD1
CDR3 DNA: TGTGCCAGCTCACCACAGGGGACAGCTAATGAAAAACTGTTTTTT
CDR3 protein: CASSPQGTANEKLFF

J gene: TRBJ1-2
V gene: TRBV5-6
clone size: NA
D gene: NA
CDR3 DNA: TGTGCCAGCAGCTTGAATTTTCTCGAATCTCCCTATGGCTACACCTTC
CDR3 protein: CASSLNFLESPYGYTF

J gene: TRBJ2-1
V gene: TRBV29-1
clone size: NA
D gene: NA
CDR3 DNA: TGCAGCGTTGAACGGGTATTTGGTGATGAGCAGTTCTTC
CDR3 protein: CSVERVFGDEQFF

J gene: TRBJ1-3
V gene: TRBV25-1
clone size: NA
D gene: TRBD1
CDR3 DNA: TGTGCCAGCAGGGGTGGGACAGGGACTGGAAACACCATATATTTT
CDR3 protein: CASRGGTGTGNTIYF

J gene: TRBJ1-1
V gene: TRBV18
clone size: NA
D gene: NA
CDR3 DNA: TGTGCCAGCTCACCAAAAGGCAGGGTGAACACTGAAGCTTTCTTT
CDR3 protein: CASSPKGRVNTEAFF

J gene: TRBJ1-3
V gene: TRBV11-2
clone size: NA
D gene: NA
CDR3 DNA: TGTGCCAGCAGCTTAAGAGTCTCTGGAAACACCATATATTTT
CDR3 protein: CASSLRVSGNTIYF

J gene: TRBJ1-1
V gene: TRBV10-3
clone size: NA
D gene: NA
CDR3 DNA: TGTGCCATCAGTAACAAACAAGAGAACACTGAAGCTTTCTTT
CDR3 protein: CAISNKQENTEAFF

J gene: TRBJ2-3
V gene: TRBV5-1
clone size: NA
D gene: TRBD2
CDR3 DNA: TGCGCCAGCAGCACCGGGACTAGCGGGATAAGCACAGATACGCAGTATTTT
CDR3 protein: CASSTGTSGISTDTQYF

J gene: TRBJ2-2
V gene: TRBV19
clone size: NA
D gene: NA
CDR3 DNA: TGTGCCAGCCAAGATATTAACACCGGGGAGCTGTTTTTT
CDR3 protein: CASQDINTGELFF